These T cell receptor beta chains were read from a single sample in a study of blood T cell repertoires in COVID-19. Here immunoSEQ multiplex PCR was the method, and the copy in TCRdb shows in-frame clones only, minus some. The table includes over 10,000 clones, approximately 91% detected once. Input material: peripheral blood. The receptors stem from a human donor in a cohort sampled during active COVID-19. Both conserved end residues are part of each CDR3. The D gene is left open where the match is weak. The size field is filled for only some rows; it gives once, few, many or a size class.

V gene	D gene	clone size	J gene	CDR3 DNA	CDR3 protein
TRBV5-1	NA	NA	TRBJ2-1	TGCGCCAGCAGCCCTATCCGGGACTCCCCCTACAATGAGCAGTTCTTC	CASSPIRDSPYNEQFF
TRBV10-1	TRBD2	NA	TRBJ2-7	TGCGCCAGCAGCCCGAACCTAGCGGGGCCTAACGAGCAGTACTTC	CASSPNLAGPNEQYF
TRBV5-1	TRBD2	NA	TRBJ2-3	TGCGCCAGCAAAGATCTAGCGGGGACAGATACGCAGTATTTT	CASKDLAGTDTQYF
TRBV21-1	NA	NA	TRBJ2-1	TGTGCCAGCAGCAAAGGGCCGGGACTAGCGGGAAGGAGCTCCTACAATGAGCAGTTCTTC	CASSKGPGLAGRSSYNEQFF
TRBV9	NA	NA	TRBJ2-7	TGTGCCAGCAGCAGGGAGACGCTCCCCTCCTACGAGCAGTACTTC	CASSRETLPSYEQYF
TRBV3-1/TRBV3-2	TRBD2	NA	TRBJ2-7	TGTGCCAGCAGCCGGGCCGGGACTAGCTACGAGCAGTACTTC	CASSRAGTSYEQYF
TRBV9	NA	NA	TRBJ2-2	TGTGCCAGCAGCGTTTTCGTCGGGGAGCTGTTTTTT	CASSVFVGELFF
TRBV18	TRBD1	NA	TRBJ2-7	TGTGCCAGCTCACCCCGACAGGGGTCGTACGAGCAGTACTTC	CASSPRQGSYEQYF
TRBV29-1	NA	NA	TRBJ2-5	TGCAGCGTTGAAGATTTGGGGGCCGTCCCTCAAGAGACCCAGTACTTC	CSVEDLGAVPQETQYF
TRBV7-8	NA	NA	TRBJ1-5	TGTGCCAGCAGCCCAGGGGCCCCTTATAGCAATCAGCCCCAGCATTTT	CASSPGAPYSNQPQHF
TRBV19	TRBD1	NA	TRBJ1-1	TGTGCCAGTAAGTACGCAGGGGGCGCCGCGGGTGAAGCTTTCTTT	CASKYAGGAAGEAFF
TRBV10-3	NA	NA	TRBJ2-2	TGTGCCATCAGGCCCCACACAGGGACGGGGAACACCGGGGAGCTGTTTTTT	CAIRPHTGTGNTGELFF
TRBV7-2	NA	NA	TRBJ2-7	TGTGCCAGCAGCGCCGACAGGAGCTCCTACGAGCAGTACTTC	CASSADRSSYEQYF
TRBV28	TRBD2	NA	TRBJ2-3	TGTGCCAGCAGTGCAGCGGGGGAAAGCACAGATACGCAGTATTTT	CASSAAGESTDTQYF
TRBV5-1	TRBD1	NA	TRBJ2-1	TGCGCCAGCAGGCGGACAGGGGGCTCCTACAATGAGCAGTTCTTC	CASRRTGGSYNEQFF
TRBV5-1	TRBD1	NA	TRBJ1-5	TGCGCCAGCAGTGTAGGGGGCGGACAGGGTAACAATCAGCCCCAGCATTTT	CASSVGGGQGNNQPQHF
TRBV7-2	NA	NA	TRBJ2-5	TGTGCCAGCAGCTCTATAAAGTACCAAGAGACCCAGTACTTC	CASSSIKYQETQYF
TRBV3-1/TRBV3-2	NA	NA	TRBJ2-1	TGTGCCAGCAGCCGGGACATCTGGTCCTACAATGAGCAGTTCTTC	CASSRDIWSYNEQFF
TRBV25-1	NA	few	TRBJ2-2	TGTGCCAGCAGTGGTAGCGGGAACACCGGGGAGCTGTTTTTT	CASSGSGNTGELFF
TRBV6-4	NA	NA	TRBJ1-5	TGTGCCAGGCCCGGTCGCAATCAGCCCCAGCATTTT	CARPGRNQPQHF
TRBV4-1	TRBD1	once	TRBJ1-1	TGCGCCAGCACCCTAGGGGACAGGGGGCCCATGAACACTGAAGCTTTCTTT	CASTLGDRGPMNTEAFF
TRBV24-1	NA	NA	TRBJ2-7	TGTGCCACCAGTGATTTGACTAACGAGCAGTACTTC	CATSDLTNEQYF
TRBV7-2	NA	NA	TRBJ2-1	TGTGCCAGCTCTCGTACAGGGAGAACCTACAATGAGCAGTTCTTC	CASSRTGRTYNEQFF
TRBV6-4	TRBD2	NA	TRBJ2-1	TGTGCCAGCAGTGAAGGACTAGCGGACTCCAATGAGCAGTTCTTC	CASSEGLADSNEQFF
TRBV27	TRBD1	NA	TRBJ2-7	TGTGCCAGCAGTTTTTATGGGACAGGGGTTTACGAGCAGTACTTC	CASSFYGTGVYEQYF
TRBV6-5	NA	NA	TRBJ2-7	TGTGCCAGCAGTTACCGCATGACAGATTACGAGCAGTACTTC	CASSYRMTDYEQYF
TRBV27	NA	NA	TRBJ1-1	TGTGCCAGCAGTCAGATACAGGGACAGAACACTGAAGCTTTCTTT	CASSQIQGQNTEAFF
TRBV28	NA	once	TRBJ2-7	TGTGCCAGCAGTTTACGCTATGGACAGTTTTACTACGAGCAGTACTTC	CASSLRYGQFYYEQYF
TRBV6-5	NA	NA	TRBJ2-7	TGTGCCAGCAGTTACTCCAACGGGGGTTACCACGAGCAGTACTTC	CASSYSNGGYHEQYF
TRBV27	TRBD1	NA	TRBJ1-4	TGTGCCAGCAGTTGGTCAGGGGGCGAGGAACTCTCTAATGAAAAACTGTTTTTT	CASSWSGGEELSNEKLFF
TRBV5-4	TRBD1	NA	TRBJ2-7	TGTGCCAGCAGCCGTGGACAGGGCGGCTACGAGCAGTACTTC	CASSRGQGGYEQYF
TRBV7-2	NA	NA	TRBJ1-5	TGTGCCAGCAGCTCCCTGACAGGCTCTTATAGCAATCAGCCCCAGCATTTT	CASSSLTGSYSNQPQHF
TRBV4-2	NA	NA	TRBJ1-1	TGTGCCAGCAGCCAAGATTCGGGTTTGAACACTGAAGCTTTCTTT	CASSQDSGLNTEAFF
TRBV2	NA	NA	TRBJ2-7	TGTGCCAGACAGCACGTTCAGGGGGGCTACGAGCAGTACTTC	CARQHVQGGYEQYF
TRBV15	TRBD1	NA	TRBJ2-7	TGTGCCACCAGCAGGCTGGGACAGGGGGGCTCCTACGAGCAGTACTTC	CATSRLGQGGSYEQYF
TRBV21-1	NA	NA	TRBJ2-3	TGTGCCAGCAGCCCAAGTCCCGGGACAGGGGGGACCTGCACAGATACGCAGTATTTT	CASSPSPGTGGTCTDTQYF
TRBV19	NA	NA	TRBJ1-5	TGTGCCAGTAGTATAGTCACTTCCAATCAGCCCCAGCATTTT	CASSIVTSNQPQHF
TRBV30	TRBD1	NA	TRBJ1-2	TGTGCCTGGAGTGTACAACAGGGGAAAACCTTC	CAWSVQQGKTF
TRBV19	TRBD2	NA	TRBJ2-3	TGTGCCAGTAGTACCGGACTAGCGGCACCGAAAGATCGATGGGACCCCACAGATACGCAGTATTTT	CASSTGLAAPKDRWDPTDTQYF
TRBV18	NA	NA	TRBJ2-1	TGTGCCAGCTCACCACCCGGGAGAGTTTCCATCGATGAGCAGTTCTTC	CASSPPGRVSIDEQFF
TRBV5-6	TRBD1	NA	TRBJ2-2	TGTGCCAGCAGCTCCGTTCCAGGGGGCGCAGGCACCGGGGAGCTGTTTTTT	CASSSVPGGAGTGELFF
TRBV27	TRBD2	NA	TRBJ2-7	TGTGCCAGCAGTCTCTTGGGACTAGCGGGAGGGCGTCGTACCTACGAGCAGTACTTC	CASSLLGLAGGRRTYEQYF
TRBV5-6	TRBD2	NA	TRBJ2-1	TGTGCCAGCAGCTTTCCTAGCGGGTTCTCCTACAATGAGCAGTTCTTC	CASSFPSGFSYNEQFF
TRBV7-9	NA	few	TRBJ2-7	TGTGCCAGCAGCACGCGGGACAGCCTCTCCTACGAGCAGTACTTC	CASSTRDSLSYEQYF